A single sample gave rise to the 20 T cell receptor beta chains below, sequenced in a study of siplizumab effects on memory and regulatory T cells. Method: immunoSEQ multiplex PCR; TCRdb's copy keeps in-frame clones and lacks some. Here the sample spans around 100,000 clones, 80% to 95% being singletons. Sample: CD4+ T cells sorted from blood. The receptors stem from a human donor in good health.

This chain connects TRBV11-2 to TRBJ1-2, with 8 bases fitting TRBD1. Germline V gene data show CDR1 as SGHAT and CDR2 as FQNNGV. J gave up 6 bases and V 6 bases, and 6 bases lay outside the gene matches. The CDR3 is made up of 13 amino acids. In nucleotides, the CDR3 is TGTGCCAGCAGTTATCAGGGGGCCCATGGCTACACCTTC. Translation gives CASSYQGAHGYTF.

The V and J genes are TRBV14 and TRBJ1-5, with 8 bases aligning to TRBD1. Looked up from germline, CDR1 is SGHDN and CDR2 is FVKESK. This CDR3 contains 16 residues. With V trimmed by 4 bases and J by 3 bases, 8 bases remained unmatched. DNA for the CDR3: TGTGCCAGCAGCCCTGGGGCAGGGGGCTTCAATCAGCCCCAGCATTTT. Translated, it gives CASSPGAGGFNQPQHF.

This sequence joins TRBV27 and TRBJ1-2, with 7 bases matching TRBD1. V was pared by 5 bases and J by 7 bases, with 10 bases of the junction left unmatched. The germline gives CDR1 MNHEY, CDR2 SMNVEV (reference sequence). This CDR3 region has 14 residues. The CDR3 DNA is TGTGCCAGCAGTACTCGACAGGGAACGGGTGGCTACACCTTC. Its translation is CASSTRQGTGGYTF.

This clone was observed once. This sequence joins TRBV5-1 and TRBJ2-6, with TRBD2 identical over 12 bases. The trim removed 0 bases at V and 0 bases at J, leaving 4 bases unmatched. The CDR3 is 19 amino acids. CDR1 is SGHRS, CDR2 YFSETQ, per germline. The CDR3, as DNA: TGCGCCAGCAGCTTGGGTACTAGCGGGGGGCACTCTGGGGCCAACGTCCTGACTTTC. It translates to CASSLGTSGGHSGANVLTF.

This clone is a singleton in its sample. The chain carries TRBV5-1 and TRBJ2-3, with 11 bases that match TRBD2. The CDR3 extends over 16 amino acids. Germline loops: CDR1 SGHRS, CDR2 YFSETQ. Trimming cost V 4 bases and J 2 bases; bases outside gene matches: 6. The CDR3 DNA reads as TGCGCCAGCAGCGCTCTAGCGGGGGGTTACACAGATACGCAGTATTTT. It codes for CASSALAGGYTDTQYF.

As for this clone: A much larger clone sits a single nucleotide away, making a read error possible. The genes are TRBV2 and TRBJ2-2; TRBD2 agrees at 11 bases. CDR3 length: 15 residues. Germline CDR1 and CDR2: SNHLY and FYNNEI. With V trimmed by 4 bases and J by 7 bases, 5 bases remained unmatched. The CDR3 loop is CASSGSGGAVGELFF. The DNA for the CDR3 is TGTGCCAGCAGTGGTAGCGGGGGGGCCGTCGGGGAGCTGTTTTTT.

This chain joins TRBV18 and TRBJ1-1, with a tentative D call TRBD1 (6 bases). CDR1 and CDR2 from the germline V gene are KGHSH and LQKENI. The ends were cut back, 4 bases at V and 2 bases at J, with 8 bases in the middle. The CDR3 extends over 13 amino acids. DNA for the CDR3: TGTGCCAGCTCACGACAGGCAAACACTGAAGCTTTCTTT. This codes for CASSRQANTEAFF. Supplemented by reference TRBV18 and TRBJ1-1, the full variable domain reads NAGVMQNPRHLVRRRGQEARLRCSPMKGHSHVYWYRQLPEEGLKFMVYLQKENIIDESGMPKERFSAEFPKEGPSILRIQQVVRGDSAAYFCASSRQANTEAFFGQGTRLTVV.

The chain combines TRBV7-8 with TRBJ1-2; 7 bases map to TRBD1. The CDR3 sequence is 13 residues long. Germline loops: CDR1 SGHVS, CDR2 FQNEAQ. J gave up 5 bases and V 5 bases, and 5 bases lay outside the gene matches. The CDR3 nucleotides read TGTGCCAGCAGCCGGGACAGACAATATGGCTACACCTTC. It is translated as CASSRDRQYGYTF.

This chain links TRBV6-1 with TRBJ1-5; D gene uncertain. Looked up from germline, CDR1 is MNHNS and CDR2 is SASEGT. Trimming shortened V by 1 base and J by 6 bases, and 7 bases separated the two germline ends. The CDR3 has 13 residues. The CDR3 coding sequence is TGTGCCAGCAGTGAAGTACAGCCTCAGCCCCAGCATTTT. The encoded protein is CASSEVQPQPQHF.

The gene calls are TRBV19 and TRBJ2-5; the match to TRBD1 covers 8 bases. The better agreement between TRBJ2-7 and the DNA end casts doubt on the J call. The CDR3 is made up of 15 amino acids. Germline CDR1 is LNHDA and CDR2 is SQIVND (reference sequence). The CDR3 region has the DNA TGTGCCAGTAGTATTACCCGGGACAGGATCTACGAGCAGTACTTC. As protein: CASSITRDRIYEQYF.

The genes are TRBV6-4 and TRBJ1-2; D is possibly TRBD1 (5 bases). Per the germline V gene, CDR1 is MRHNA and CDR2 is SNTAGT. The CDR3 length is 14 residues. Trimming pared 8 bases from V and 8 bases from J, leaving 21 bases between. The CDR3 reads CASPPHMDGDGYTF. CDR3 nucleotides: TGTGCCAGCCCTCCCCACATGGACGGGGACGGCTACACCTTC.

The V and J genes are TRBV2 and TRBJ2-7; 10 bases are shared with TRBD1. The CDR3 sequence is 11 residues long. V shed 8 bases and J 6 bases; nucleotides not matched to a gene: 1. Germline V lookup: CDR1 SNHLY, CDR2 FYNNEI. CDR3: CASRDRGEQYF. The CDR3 DNA reads TGTGCCAGCCGGGACAGGGGCGAGCAGTACTTC.

The chain employs TRBV15 and TRBJ1-2, with 9 bases aligning to TRBD1. This CDR3 has 16 residues. The V segment lost 0 bases and the J segment 8 bases; nucleotides outside the gene matches: 10. Germline lookup yields CDR1 LNHNV and CDR2 YYDKDF (reference sequence). The DNA for the CDR3 is TGTGCCACCAGCAGAGAGCCCGTACAGGGGGCAGGGGGCTACACCTTC. As protein: CATSREPVQGAGGYTF. The full variable domain, with the rest looked up from reference TRBV15 and TRBJ1-2, is DAMVIQNPRYQVTQFGKPVTLSCSQTLNHNVMYWYQQKSSQAPKLLFHYYDKDFNNEADTPDNFQSRRPNTSFCFLDIRSPGLGDTAMYLCATSREPVQGAGGYTFGSGTRLTVV.

This chain links TRBV6-1 with TRBJ1-6; D is uncertain. The germline CDR1 and CDR2 sequences are MNHNS and SASEGT. Deletions cut 3 bases from V and 7 bases from J, with 7 bases between. The CDR3 sequence is 13 residues long. CDR3 protein: CASSDGGNSPLHF. CDR3 DNA sequence: TGTGCCAGCAGTGATGGTGGGAATTCACCCCTCCACTTT.

This chain joins TRBV5-1 and TRBJ1-3; D remains ambiguous. Germline V lookup: CDR1 SGHRS, CDR2 YFSETQ. Trimming took off 1 base at V and 0 bases at J, with 8 bases between the two ends. The CDR3 consists of 15 residues. The CDR3 nucleotides read TGCGCCAGCAGCTTGAACGGGGACTCTGGAAACACCATATATTTT. It encodes CASSLNGDSGNTIYF.

The chain recombines TRBV5-8 with TRBJ2-7; 8 bases align to TRBD1. The CDR3 totals 15 residues. V trimming: 1 base; J trimming: 3 bases; junction bases outside the gene matches: 6. The germline V gene has CDR1 SGHTS and CDR2 YDEGEE. This CDR3 reads CASSLLGTGDYEQYF. The CDR3 region has the DNA TGTGCCAGCAGCTTGCTCGGGACAGGAGACTACGAGCAGTACTTC.

Of note for this clone: The junction departs from the called germline gene at one end, perhaps through a read error. The J gene is TRBJ2-5, the V gene TRBV5-1, with a possible D match to TRBD2 (5 bases). The V gene's germline CDR1 is SGHRS and CDR2 YFSETQ. This CDR3 region has 14 residues. CDR3 sequence (DNA): TGCGCCGGCAGCTTGGGAGATAGCCAAGAGACCCAGTACTTC. Encoded protein: CAGSLGDSQETQYF.

The chain recombines TRBV7-2 with TRBJ1-5, with D unclear. Trimming cost V 3 bases and J 6 bases, with 9 bases left between them. This CDR3 has 13 residues. Per the germline V gene, CDR1 is SGHTA and CDR2 is FQGNSA. The CDR3 loop is CASSFRGFQPQHF. The CDR3, as DNA: TGTGCCAGCAGCTTTCGAGGGTTTCAGCCCCAGCATTTT.

DNA for the CDR3: TGTGCCAGCAGGGGGACCTCGGCCCTAGGGGAAAAACTGTTTTTT. Protein sequence: CASRGTSALGEKLFF. The chain is built from TRBV6-1 and TRBJ1-4; perhaps TRBD1 as D (5 bases). The germline CDR1 and CDR2 sequences are MNHNS and SASEGT. V dropped 6 bases and J dropped 8 bases, with 19 bases sitting between them. This CDR3 spans 15 amino acids.

The chain joins TRBV4-2 to TRBJ2-7; no clear D. V was trimmed by 0 bases and J by 1 base, leaving 10 bases between them. CDR3 length: 15 amino acids. The germline V gene has CDR1 LGHNA and CDR2 YNFKEQ. The CDR3 bases are TGTGCCAGCAGCCAAGATCTGGCCACATCCTACGAGCAGTACTTC. It encodes CASSQDLATSYEQYF.